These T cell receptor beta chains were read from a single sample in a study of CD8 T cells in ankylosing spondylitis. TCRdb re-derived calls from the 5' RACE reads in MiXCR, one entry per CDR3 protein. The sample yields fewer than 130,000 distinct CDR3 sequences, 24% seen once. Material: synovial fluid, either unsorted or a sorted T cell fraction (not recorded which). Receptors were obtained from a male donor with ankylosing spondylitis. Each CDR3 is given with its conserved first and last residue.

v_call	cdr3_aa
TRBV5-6	CASSLGGVNEQFF
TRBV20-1	CSGIPQIIAEAFF
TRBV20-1	CSATPGAGANVLTF
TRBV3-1	CASSPRRDEQFF
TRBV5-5	CASSLRAGYNEQFF
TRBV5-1	CASSLEAASSYNEQFF
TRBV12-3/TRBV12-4	CASSFLPGGPNEQFF
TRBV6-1	CASSVPRDTGELFF
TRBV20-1	CSGETAVRTEAFF
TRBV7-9	CASSLVREGRSGNEQFF
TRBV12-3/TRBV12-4	CASAPPGRMNTEAFF
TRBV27	CASSSTSGVNTGELFF
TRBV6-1	CASSVGGYGTGELFF
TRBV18	CASSPIGLYNEQFF
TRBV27	CASKGGSYGYTF
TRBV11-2	CASKEGISTDTQYF
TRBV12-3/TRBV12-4	CASSNDRVTEAFF
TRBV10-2	CAAGVQGVYNEQFF
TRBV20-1	CSARDSGGRIVIQDTQYF
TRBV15	CATSRTGGLIQYF
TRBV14	CASSQRGRSSYNEQFF
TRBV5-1	CASSSLSSTQNEQFF
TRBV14	CASSQDLNTGELFF
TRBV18	CASSGTNTDTQYF
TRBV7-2	CASSPQGGRGTDTQYF
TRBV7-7	CASSEGGGNEQFF
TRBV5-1	CASSDGGASNTGELFF
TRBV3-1	CASSPGTYTEAFF
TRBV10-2	CASRPRSGELFF
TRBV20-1	CSARIRSTDTQYF
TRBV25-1	CASSGTGSREPQHF
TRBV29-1	CSVDPSKRNEQFF
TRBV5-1	CASSWQGTDTQYF
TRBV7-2	CASSSTPGQGAGELFF
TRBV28	CASSLLARRETQYF
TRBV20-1	CSARPGQSTDTQYF
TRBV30	CAWSLGLAGDDEQFF
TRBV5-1	CASSLALLAGVTYNEQFF
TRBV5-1	CASSRGQTNYGYTF
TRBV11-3	CASSLGTAAGADTQYF
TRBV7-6	CASSLGRGNEQYF
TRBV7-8	CASSFSGSSYNEQFF
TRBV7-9	CASSLRSGRAQETQYF
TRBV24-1	CATSDRQGGKNIQYF
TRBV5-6	CASSGRLSSYNEQFF
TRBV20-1	CSAPTAYSGANVLTF
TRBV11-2	CASSQQGGTEAFF